This passage covers 17 T cell receptor beta chains from one sample sequenced in a study of T cell responses to AZD1222 COVID-19 vaccine. Data came from immunoSEQ multiplex PCR; TCRdb stores just in-frame clones and leaves some out. The sample shows 100,000 to 150,000 clones, around 88% of them seen only once. Specimen: peripheral blood, collected on day 0 of AZD1222 vaccination. These receptors originate from an adult in good health.

In its sample, this clone was seen once. V and J are TRBV5-1 and TRBJ1-2, with no clear D. The V end lost 0 bases, the J end lost 6 bases, and 12 bases lay between the germline ends. This CDR3 spans 14 amino acids. Looked up from germline, CDR1 is SGHRS and CDR2 is YFSETQ. The CDR3 is CASSLDGVVDGYTF. The CDR3 coding sequence is TGCGCCAGCAGCTTGGATGGGGTAGTGGATGGCTACACCTTC.

V is TRBV7-2 and J is TRBJ2-2; D remains ambiguous. V was trimmed by 5 bases and J by 7 bases, leaving 11 bases between them. The CDR3 runs 13 residues. CDR1 is SGHTA, CDR2 FQGNSA, per germline. In nucleotides, the CDR3 is TGTGCCAGCAGCCCATCGAGGATCGGGGAGCTGTTTTTT. Encoded protein: CASSPSRIGELFF.

The chain uses TRBV7-2 and TRBJ2-5, with TRBD1 matching 7 bases. The CDR3 length is 13 residues. Per the germline V gene, CDR1 is SGHTA and CDR2 is FQGNSA. V shed 5 bases, J shed 5 bases, and the junction held 5 bases outside the gene matches. The CDR3 is CASSRDRAETQYF. CDR3 sequence (DNA): TGTGCCAGCAGCCGTGACAGGGCCGAGACCCAGTACTTC.

The chain employs TRBV5-6 and TRBJ2-7, with 9 bases that match TRBD1. The CDR3 loop spans 14 amino acids. CDR1 SGHDT and CDR2 YYEEEE come from the germline V gene. Trimming at V came to 5 bases and at J to 6 bases, leaving 9 bases not matched to a gene. Here the CDR3 reads CASRTGTGFREQYF. For the CDR3, the DNA is TGTGCCAGCAGAACCGGGACAGGGTTTCGCGAGCAGTACTTC.

The chain has TRBV9 and TRBJ1-3, with unresolved D. Trimming took 3 bases from V and 7 from J, leaving 11 bases between them. CDR1 is SGDLS and CDR2 is YYNGEE in the germline V gene. This CDR3 comprises 13 residues. Written as DNA, the CDR3 is TGTGCCAGCAGCGAGGCAGCGGGGAACACCATATATTTT. It is translated as CASSEAAGNTIYF.

The rearrangement joins TRBV15 to TRBJ1-4, with D possibly being TRBD1 (5 bases). This CDR3 is built from 17 residues. Germline CDR1 reads LNHNV; CDR2 reads YYDKDF (reference sequence). Trimming pared 3 bases from V and 5 bases from J, leaving 19 bases between. In DNA, the CDR3 is TGTGCCACCAGCAGGTTCGGGACTTTCCAACCAAATGAAAAACTGTTTTTT. It codes for CATSRFGTFQPNEKLFF.

The V call is TRBV18, the J call TRBJ1-5; D is possibly TRBD1 (6 bases). The length of the CDR3 is 15 residues. The V and J ends lost 2 bases and 6 bases respectively, with 14 bases between them. CDR1 is KGHSH and CDR2 is LQKENI in the germline V gene. The CDR3 loop is CASSPFSGEFQPQHF. In nucleotides, the CDR3 is TGTGCCAGCTCACCATTTTCAGGGGAGTTTCAGCCCCAGCATTTT.

This chain joins TRBV2 and TRBJ1-2; D unresolved. V was cut by 3 bases and J by 6 bases, with 8 bases left in between. Germline lookup yields CDR1 SNHLY and CDR2 FYNNEI. This CDR3 spans 12 amino acids. The CDR3 nucleotides read TGTGCCAGCAGTGATTGGTTCGATGGCTACACCTTC. It is translated as CASSDWFDGYTF.

The V call is TRBV2, the J call TRBJ2-1; D is possibly TRBD2 (6 bases). Germline V gene lookup returns CDR1 SNHLY and CDR2 FYNNEI. This CDR3 region has 13 residues. The V gene lost 5 bases and the J gene lost 14 bases, with 19 bases spanning the gap. For the CDR3, the DNA is TGTGCCAGCAGTAGTAGGGCTAGCGAATGGAAGTTCTTC. It yields the protein CASSSRASEWKFF. Together with reference TRBV2 and TRBJ2-1, the CDR3 gives the full variable domain: EPEVTQTPSHQVTQMGQEVILRCVPISNHLYFYWYRQILGQKVEFLVSFYNNEISEKSEIFDDQFSVERPDGSNFTLKIRSTKLEDSAMYFCASSSRASEWKFFGPGTRLTVL.

This clone appeared once. The CDR3 coding sequence is TGTGCCAGCTCACCACCGGGGGAGTACCAAGAGACCCAGTACTTC. Its protein product is CASSPPGEYQETQYF. V usage is TRBV18 and J usage is TRBJ2-5; possibly TRBD1 or TRBD2 for D (5 bases each). CDR1 is KGHSH and CDR2 is LQKENI in the germline V gene. This CDR3 has 15 amino acids. The V gene lost 0 bases and the J gene lost 0 bases, with 8 bases spanning the gap.

The rearrangement joins TRBV3-1 (or the pseudogene TRBV3-2) to TRBJ2-5; 9 bases agree with TRBD2. After removal of 2 bases from V and 5 bases from J, the junction contained 3 bases not matched to a gene. CDR1 LGHDT and CDR2 YNNKEL come from the germline V gene (reference sequence). CDR3 length: 14 amino acids. CDR3 protein: CASSQSGGTETQYF. The CDR3 nucleotides read TGTGCCAGCAGCCAAAGCGGGGGGACGGAGACCCAGTACTTC.

V gene TRBV9 combines with J gene TRBJ1-5; D is perhaps TRBD1 (5 bases). Trimming took 3 bases from V and 5 from J, leaving 9 bases between them. This CDR3 has 13 amino acids. The germline V gene encodes CDR1 SGDLS and CDR2 YYNGEE. The CDR3 DNA reads TGTGCCAGCAGCGGGGACGGGTATCAGCCCCAGCATTTT. Encoded protein: CASSGDGYQPQHF.

This chain links TRBV9 with TRBJ1-6, with TRBD1 matching over 9 bases. J was trimmed by 7 bases and V by 3 bases; bases with no gene match: 5. The CDR3 consists of 15 residues. The V gene's germline CDR1 is SGDLS and CDR2 YYNGEE. The CDR3 nucleotides read TGTGCCAGCAGCGCCCGGGACAGGGACAATTCACCCCTCCACTTT. Its translation is CASSARDRDNSPLHF.

The J gene is TRBJ1-2, the V gene TRBV7-9; D gene ambiguous. V dropped 8 bases and J dropped 0 bases, with 10 bases sitting between them. From germline, CDR1 is SEHNR and CDR2 FQNEAQ (reference sequence). The CDR3 spans 13 residues. The CDR3 DNA follows: TGTGCCAGCTACACACCTACTAACTATGGCTACACCTTC. This codes for CASYTPTNYGYTF.

The rearrangement joins TRBV19 to TRBJ1-4; no definite D call. The length of the CDR3 is 14 residues. V was cut by 5 bases and J by 6 bases, with 13 bases left in between. Germline V lookup: CDR1 LNHDA, CDR2 SQIVND (reference sequence). Here the CDR3 reads CASSGFSTDEKLFF. In nucleotides, the CDR3 is TGTGCCAGTAGTGGGTTCAGTACGGATGAAAAACTGTTTTTT.

This clone has just a few counts. V and J are TRBV19 and TRBJ2-7; D remains ambiguous. The V gene lost 3 bases and the J gene lost 0 bases, with 9 bases spanning the gap. The CDR3 is made up of 14 amino acids. In germline, CDR1 is LNHDA, CDR2 SQIVND (reference sequence). The DNA of the CDR3 is TGTGCCAGTAGTATCTCCAGGAACTCCTACGAGCAGTACTTC. Protein sequence: CASSISRNSYEQYF.

This clone was seen once. This rearrangement joins TRBV27 to TRBJ1-2; 9 bases agree with TRBD1. V lost 5 bases and J lost 4; bases outside the gene matches: 8. The CDR3 extends over 15 amino acids. The germline gives CDR1 MNHEY, CDR2 SMNVEV (reference sequence). CDR3 bases: TGTGCCAGCAGTCCCATGGACAGGGGACTCTATGGCTACACCTTC. Amino acids: CASSPMDRGLYGYTF.